The 6 T cell receptor beta chains in this list originate from one sample, sequenced in a study of T cell responses to AZD1222 COVID-19 vaccine. Clones were sequenced by immunoSEQ multiplex PCR, and TCRdb holds only the in-frame ones, with some missing. Found here are 120,000 or so clones, around 84% of them singletons; the top ten hold around 17%. Sample: peripheral blood, taken 28 days after the second AZD1222 dose. These receptors were obtained from an adult who received the AZD1222 COVID-19 vaccine.

The chain couples TRBV30 to TRBJ2-1; D might be TRBD1 (6 bases). This CDR3 spans 13 amino acids. Germline V gene lookup returns CDR1 GTSNPN and CDR2 SVGIG (reference sequence). Trimming removed 2 bases from V and 8 bases from J, with 13 bases in between. DNA of the CDR3: TGTGCCTGGAGTTTCATGGGGGCCGATGAGCAGTTCTTC. Translated, it gives CAWSFMGADEQFF.

The V and J genes are TRBV7-9 and TRBJ1-3; D not certain. Germline assignment: CDR1 SEHNR and CDR2 FQNEAQ (reference sequence). The CDR3 consists of 17 residues. Trimming pared 7 bases from V and 1 base from J, leaving 20 bases between. In DNA, the CDR3 is TGTGCCAGCATCATTCATAAACTGGAGGAATCTGGAAACACCATATATTTT. This sequence encodes CASIIHKLEESGNTIYF. The full variable domain, with the rest looked up from reference TRBV7-9 and TRBJ1-3, is DTGVSQNPRHKITKRGQNVTFRCDPISEHNRLYWYRQTLGQGPEFLTYFQNEAQLEKSRLLSDRFSAERPKGSFSTLEIQRTEQGDSAMYLCASIIHKLEESGNTIYFGEGSWLTVV.

J is TRBJ2-7 and V is TRBV7-9; tentatively, D is TRBD2 (5 bases). V was clipped by 5 bases and J by 5 bases, with 13 bases between them. In germline, CDR1 is SEHNR, CDR2 FQNEAQ (reference sequence). The length of the CDR3 is 13 residues. The CDR3 is CASSPEGTDEQYF. DNA for the CDR3: TGTGCCAGCAGCCCCGAGGGTACCGACGAGCAGTACTTC.

This chain joins TRBV18 and TRBJ2-1, with D uncertain. This CDR3 is built from 12 residues. CDR1 is KGHSH, CDR2 LQKENI, per germline. Trimming shortened V by 3 bases and J by 6 bases, and 6 bases separated the two germline ends. For the CDR3, the DNA is TGTGCCAGCTCACCCCTCCCCAATGAGCAGTTCTTC. This codes for CASSPLPNEQFF.

The chain uses TRBV5-6 and TRBJ1-4; D is perhaps TRBD1 (5 bases). This CDR3 contains 15 residues. Trimming removed 2 bases at V and 8 bases at J, with 16 bases between. Germline CDR1 SGHDT, CDR2 YYEEEE. In nucleotides, the CDR3 is TGTGCCAGCAGCTTCAGGGTTAGGAGCGGGGAAAAACTGTTTTTT. Protein: CASSFRVRSGEKLFF.

V is TRBV4-3 and J is TRBJ1-1; a possible D gene is TRBD1 (6 bases). This CDR3 region has 15 residues. The germline gives CDR1 LGHNA, CDR2 YSLEER. The V end lost 4 bases, the J end lost 0 bases, and 12 bases lay between the germline ends. Here the CDR3 reads CASSLRTEMNTEAFF. CDR3 DNA sequence: TGCGCCAGCAGCCTACGGACAGAAATGAACACTGAAGCTTTCTTT.